This TCR beta chain comes out of a study of cytomegalovirus exposure and HLA in healthy donors. The study, taken as a whole, reports: A few of the chains that were CMV-associated were confirmed in vitro to be specific for CMV antigens.

V was pared by 5 bases and J by 3 bases, with 20 bases between. This CDR3 comprises 16 residues. Per germline, CDR1 SEHNR and CDR2 FQNEAQ (reference sequence). As concerns this clone: Its antigen is not known.

Generated by immunoSEQ multiplex PCR, the TCRdb table keeps only in-frame clones and is missing some. This table has under 400,000 clones, over 75% appearing once. The material sequenced was PBMCs. The clonotype comes from a young man in good health and CMV-seronegative. This chain links TRBV7-9 with TRBJ2-7, with D possibly being TRBD1 (6 bases). The CDR3 loop reads CASSPPSAGDIYEQYF. The DNA of the CDR3 is TGTGCCAGCAGCCCCCCTTCGGCAGGGGACATCTACGAGCAGTACTTC.